The rows below give T cell receptor beta chains drawn from one sample of a study of cytomegalovirus exposure and HLA in healthy donors. Sequenced by immunoSEQ multiplex PCR; TCRdb stores in-frame clones only, minus some. Of about 200,000 clones in the sample, more than 70% were seen once. Input material: PBMCs. These receptors were obtained from a middle-aged woman in good health and CMV-seronegative. CDR3s include the opening cysteine and the closing phenylalanine or tryptophan. The order of the fields is J gene, clone size, V gene, D gene, CDR3 DNA, CDR3 protein. D genes are given only for firm matches. Not every row has a clone size; where given, it reads once, few, many or a size class.

>TRBJ2-5|few|TRBV11-2|TRBD2
TGTGCCAGCAGCTTCCGATCTAGCGGGAGAAGAGAGACCCAGTACTTC
CASSFRSSGRRETQYF
>TRBJ2-7|.|TRBV11-3|.
TGTGCCAGCAGCTCATGGGGCTTGGGCCTGTCTTCTCATGGGTTGTACTTC
CASSSWGLGLSSHGLYF
>TRBJ2-1|.|TRBV30|.
TGTGCCTGGAGTGTTCAAGGGGCTAGGCAGTTCTTC
CAWSVQGARQFF
>TRBJ2-3|.|TRBV9|TRBD1
TGTGCCAGCAGCGCCCAGGGGGCTCTCACAGATACGCAGTATTTT
CASSAQGALTDTQYF
>TRBJ2-2|.|TRBV10-3|.
TGTGCCATCAGTGTGGGCGGGCCGAACACCGGGGAGCTGTTTTTT
CAISVGGPNTGELFF
>TRBJ1-5|few|TRBV6-6|.
TGTGCCAGCACCTCAGGGTACAATCAGCCCCAGCATTTT
CASTSGYNQPQHF
>TRBJ2-1|.|TRBV7-6|TRBD2
TGTGCCAGCAGCTTAGCCCCACTAGCGGGAGGGTACAATGAGCAGTTCTTC
CASSLAPLAGGYNEQFF
>TRBJ2-1|.|TRBV14|TRBD1
TGTGCCAGCAGCCCCCAGACAGGGACCTCATACAATGAGCAGTTCTTC
CASSPQTGTSYNEQFF
>TRBJ2-7|once|TRBV19|.
TGTGCCGGTGGAGGGGGCGAAGGCCTCGAGCAGTACTTC
CAGGGGEGLEQYF
>TRBJ2-2|.|TRBV7-2|TRBD2
TGTGCCAGCAGCCAAGCGCTAGCGGGAGTGACCGGGGAGCTGTTTTTT
CASSQALAGVTGELFF
>TRBJ2-5|.|TRBV11-2|.
TGTGCCAGCAGCTTAGCTGGGCAGGGGCGAGAGACCCAGTACTTC
CASSLAGQGRETQYF
>TRBJ1-1|.|TRBV28|.
TGTGCCAGCAGTCACATTAACACTGAAGCTTTCTTT
CASSHINTEAFF
>TRBJ1-1|.|TRBV9|.
TGTGCCAGCAGCTTTGGGGCAGGGCTTGAAGGCACTGAAGCTTTCTTT
CASSFGAGLEGTEAFF
>TRBJ2-7|.|TRBV11-1|TRBD1
TGTGCCAGCAGCTTAGTCGGACAGGGTCTTGACGAGCAGTACTTC
CASSLVGQGLDEQYF
>TRBJ2-5|.|TRBV6-5|TRBD2
TGTGCCAGCAGTCGGGCTAGCGGGCAAGAGACCCAGTACTTC
CASSRASGQETQYF
>TRBJ2-1|.|TRBV18|.
TGTGCCAGCTCACCCCGGCTTCTAGCGTCTACGAACAATGAGCAGTTCTTC
CASSPRLLASTNNEQFF
>TRBJ1-2|.|TRBV5-5|.
TGTGCCAGCAGCTTCGACGGGAGAGGCGGCTACACCTTC
CASSFDGRGGYTF
>TRBJ1-4|.|TRBV6-1|TRBD1
TGTGCCAGCACTCGGGACAGGGGGCAGAGTGAAAAACTGTTTTTT
CASTRDRGQSEKLFF
>TRBJ2-3|.|TRBV29-1|TRBD2
TGCAGCGAGTTGACTAGCCCACACGATACGCAGTATTTT
CSELTSPHDTQYF
>TRBJ1-5|.|TRBV10-3|TRBD1
TGTGCCATCAGTGAGGGACAGGGGAGCAATCAGCCCCAGCATTTT
CAISEGQGSNQPQHF
>TRBJ1-2|once|TRBV6-5|TRBD1
TGTGCCAGCAGCCCCGGACAGGGGCCGCCCACCTTC
CASSPGQGPPTF
>TRBJ2-5|.|TRBV6-6|TRBD1
TGTGCCAGCAGCGCAGACAGGGCGGGTGGGACCCAGTACTTC
CASSADRAGGTQYF
>TRBJ1-1|.|TRBV30|.
TGTGCCTGGAGTGTACTTAGACTCGAAGCTTTCTTT
CAWSVLRLEAFF
>TRBJ2-5|.|TRBV7-2|TRBD1
TGTGCCAGCAGCGGGACAGGTCAAGAGACCCAGTACTTC
CASSGTGQETQYF
>TRBJ2-1|.|TRBV10-3|TRBD1
TGTGCCATCAGTGAGTCAGGCCAGGGGGCAAATGAGCAGTTCTTC
CAISESGQGANEQFF
>TRBJ2-2|.|TRBV7-9|TRBD1
TGTGCCAGCAGCTTTGACAGGGGAAACACCGGGGAGCTGTTTTTT
CASSFDRGNTGELFF
>TRBJ2-1|.|TRBV5-4|.
TGTGCCAGCAGCTTCCTGGCGGCCAGCTCCTACAATGAGCAGTTCTTC
CASSFLAASSYNEQFF
>TRBJ2-1|.|TRBV5-1|TRBD2
TGCGCCAGCAGCTTGGAACTAGCGGGATACAATGAGCAGTTCTTC
CASSLELAGYNEQFF
>TRBJ2-3|.|TRBV7-9|TRBD1
TGTGCCAGCAGTTCCATCCCGGGACAGGAAACAGATACGCAGTATTTT
CASSSIPGQETDTQYF
>TRBJ2-7|.|TRBV7-8|.
TGTGCCAGCAGGCTTACGAGCTCCTACGAGCAGTACTTC
CASRLTSSYEQYF
>TRBJ1-5|.|TRBV5-1|.
TGCGCCAGCAGCTTGGGTGAGGGTAATCAGCCCCAGCATTTT
CASSLGEGNQPQHF
>TRBJ2-7|.|TRBV23-1|TRBD1
TGCGCCAGCAGTCAAACAGGACAGGTTCGAACCCTGGAGGAGTCCTACGAGCAGTACTTC
CASSQTGQVRTLEESYEQYF
>TRBJ2-2|.|TRBV7-9|.
TGTGCCAGCAGCTTACTCGGGGAGCTGTTTTTT
CASSLLGELFF
>TRBJ2-7|.|TRBV5-4|TRBD2
TGTGCCAGCAGCCCCCGGACTAGCGGAACGGGGGAGCAGTACTTC
CASSPRTSGTGEQYF
>TRBJ2-5|once|TRBV11-3|TRBD1
TGTGCCAGCAGCTCGGGACAGAAAGAGACCCAGTACTTC
CASSSGQKETQYF